The next 16 T cell receptor beta chains were all read from a single sample in a study of blood T cells in healthy people across ages. Then a second PCR, running about 6 to 11 cycles, was carried out with a sample-barcoded 5' primer and a J-beta primer mix. TCRdb redid the calling of the 5' RACE reads with MiXCR, one entry per CDR3 protein. The sample lists about 1.6 million distinct CDR3 sequences, about 35% seen once, with approximately 10% in the top ten. The specimen was blood. The receptors stem from a woman aged 25 to 39 in good health.

In nucleotides, the CDR3 is TGTGCCAGCAGCCTATCCCCCCGGGAGCAGTACTTC. Protein sequence: CASSLSPREQYF. The V gene is TRBV3-1, the J gene TRBJ2-7; D uncertain. This CDR3 is 12 amino acids long. Germline CDR1 reads LGHDT; CDR2 reads YNNKEL (reference sequence). V lost 4 bases to trimming and J lost 7 bases, with 11 bases between them.

This clonotype was recorded a few times. The rearrangement uses TRBV5-1 and TRBJ2-1; 8 positions agree with TRBD1. From germline, CDR1 is SGHRS and CDR2 YFSETQ. V lost 6 bases and J lost 6; bases outside the gene matches: 8. The CDR3 loop spans 14 amino acids. CDR3: CASKVGTGFNEQFF. The CDR3 DNA follows: TGCGCCAGCAAGGTCGGGACAGGTTTCAATGAGCAGTTCTTC. The full variable domain, rest sourced from reference TRBV5-1 and TRBJ2-1, is KAGVTQTPRYLIKTRGQQVTLSCSPISGHRSVSWYQQTPGQGLQFLFEYFSETQRNKGNFPGRFSGRQFSNSRSEMNVSTLELGDSALYLCASKVGTGFNEQFFGPGTRLTVL.

The CDR3 loop is CSASYVGGGQPQHF. In nucleotides, the CDR3 is TGCAGTGCTAGTTACGTGGGGGGAGGGCAGCCCCAGCATTTT. The chain combines TRBV20-1 with TRBJ1-5; perhaps TRBD1 as D (5 bases). Trimming left V 3 bases short and J 7 bases short, with 16 bases between. Germline CDR1 and CDR2: DFQATT and SNEGSKA (reference sequence). The CDR3 contains 14 residues.

The sample holds many counts of this clonotype. The chain recombines TRBV6-2 or TRBV6-3 with TRBJ2-7, with TRBD1 matching 7 bases. The CDR3 has 13 amino acids. Trimming took 7 bases from V and 5 from J; bases not matched to a gene: 8. The V gene's germline CDR1 is MNHEY and CDR2 SVGEGT. CDR3 loop: CASTQTGRDEQYF. The CDR3 DNA reads as TGTGCCAGCACCCAGACAGGGAGAGACGAGCAGTACTTC.

This clonotype is a singleton in its sample. A read error is possible here, since a much larger clone lies one base away. The CDR3 sequence: CASRPSRAQETQYF. The CDR3 DNA sequence: TGTGCCAGCAGACCAAGCAGGGCCCAAGAGACCCAGTACTTC. The chain links TRBV21-1 to TRBJ2-5; the table calls TRBD2, which could not be checked here. TRBV21-1 is an annotated pseudogene. This CDR3 has 14 residues.

The sample holds many counts of this clonotype. The chain has TRBV4-1 and TRBJ2-7; tentatively, D is TRBD1 (6 bases). Germline V gene sequence: CDR1 MGHRA, CDR2 YSYEKL. Trimming shortened V by 4 bases and J by 3 bases, and 19 bases separated the two germline ends. The CDR3 has 16 amino acids. CDR3 in amino acids: CASSRTETGGVYEQYF. The CDR3 DNA reads TGCGCCAGCAGCCGTACTGAGACAGGAGGAGTCTACGAGCAGTACTTC.

The V gene is TRBV20-1, the J gene TRBJ2-1, with 7 bases matching TRBD2. The CDR3 extends over 16 amino acids. J was trimmed by 5 bases and V by 5 bases; bases with no gene match: 15. Germline assignment: CDR1 DFQATT and CDR2 SNEGSKA (reference sequence). CDR3 residues: CSAPPLTGGLHNEQFF. The CDR3 DNA is TGCAGTGCTCCGCCGCTCACGGGAGGATTACACAATGAGCAGTTCTTC.

J is TRBJ2-1 and V is TRBV10-3; 12 bases agree with TRBD2. This CDR3 contains 15 residues. Germline CDR1 reads ENHRY; CDR2 reads SYGVKD. Trimming at V came to 6 bases and at J to 4 bases, leaving 4 bases not matched to a gene. The CDR3 reads CAIRLAGGYYNEQFF. The CDR3 bases are TGTGCCATCAGACTAGCGGGGGGATATTACAATGAGCAGTTCTTC.

The chain recombines TRBV7-9 with TRBJ1-2, with 10 bases fitting TRBD1. The CDR3 has 13 residues. Germline-derived CDR1 and CDR2 are SEHNR and FQNEAQ (reference sequence). V trimming: 5 bases; J trimming: 7 bases; junction bases outside the gene matches: 4. DNA for the CDR3: TGTGCCAGCAGCGAGACAGGGGGCGGTGGCTACACCTTC. Translating it yields CASSETGGGGYTF.

This chain connects TRBV28 to TRBJ1-5; D is ambiguous. Per the germline V gene, CDR1 is MDHEN and CDR2 is SYDVKM. Trimming shortened V by 1 base and J by 2 bases, and 15 bases separated the two germline ends. The length of the CDR3 is 17 residues. This CDR3 reads CASSLSPPTGGNQPQHF. The CDR3 nucleotides read TGTGCCAGCAGTTTATCCCCCCCAACTGGCGGCAATCAGCCCCAGCATTTT.

The V and J genes are TRBV7-8 and TRBJ2-5, with TRBD2 identical over 8 bases. This CDR3 has 13 amino acids. V was clipped by 3 bases and J by 11 bases; unmatched bases: 8. Germline CDR1 and CDR2: SGHVS and FQNEAQ. The CDR3 sequence: CASSFREGWEQYF. For the CDR3, the DNA is TGTGCCAGCAGCTTCCGGGAGGGATGGGAGCAGTACTTC.

This clonotype was picked up a small number of times. The chain is built from TRBV7-9 and TRBJ2-7; 7 bases are a match to TRBD1. The CDR3 is made up of 11 amino acids. The germline V gene encodes CDR1 SEHNR and CDR2 FQNEAQ (reference sequence). The V and J ends lost 8 bases and 7 bases, in that order; junction bases with no gene match: 5. For the CDR3, the DNA is TGTGCCAGCCGGCAGGGGGTAGAGCAGTACTTC. Translating it yields CASRQGVEQYF.

This clonotype has a handful of counts. The chain employs TRBV3-1 and TRBJ2-1; possible D gene TRBD2, 5 bases. The CDR3 sequence is 13 residues long. V dropped 0 bases and J dropped 13 bases, with 13 bases sitting between them. Germline V gives CDR1 LGHDT, CDR2 YNNKEL (reference sequence). CDR3 nucleotides: TGTGCCAGCAGCCAAGAAGGTCGGGGTTATCAGTTCTTC. Residues: CASSQEGRGYQFF.

Only one count was recorded for this clonotype. One junction end disagrees with the germline gene, perhaps due to a read error. J is TRBJ2-3 and V is TRBV12-3 or TRBV12-4, with D possibly TRBD2 on 5 matching bases. This CDR3 comprises 12 residues. The CDR3 reads CASSFGKDAQYF. The CDR3 DNA reads TGTGCCAGCAGTTTCGGGAAAGATGCGCAGTATTTT.

This clonotype was picked up a small number of times. The V gene is TRBV4-1, the J gene TRBJ2-1; weak D call: TRBD2 (5 bases). Between the trimmed V and J ends, which lost 5 bases and 1 base, there was a span of 18 bases. The CDR3 is 17 amino acids. The germline gives CDR1 MGHRA, CDR2 YSYEKL. CDR3 sequence (DNA): TGCGCCAGCAGCGCGAGGGCTTCCGGGGATTCCTACAATGAGCAGTTCTTC. It translates to CASSARASGDSYNEQFF.

The table lists this clonotype with a few counts. V usage is TRBV5-1 and J usage is TRBJ2-3, with TRBD2 identical over 9 bases. The V gene's germline CDR1 is SGHRS and CDR2 YFSETQ. The CDR3 loop spans 15 amino acids. V lost 1 base to trimming and J lost 6 bases; unmatched junction nucleotides: 6. The CDR3 region is CASSLYGGGADTQYF. The DNA of the CDR3 is TGCGCCAGCAGCTTGTATGGCGGGGGGGCGGATACGCAGTATTTT. The variable domain in full, completed from reference TRBV5-1 and TRBJ2-3, reads KAGVTQTPRYLIKTRGQQVTLSCSPISGHRSVSWYQQTPGQGLQFLFEYFSETQRNKGNFPGRFSGRQFSNSRSEMNVSTLELGDSALYLCASSLYGGGADTQYFGPGTRLTVL.